This entry describes one T cell receptor (beta chain). Its antigen is unknown. No clone much larger than this one lies a single base away; base qualities are absent. The cohort was made up of roughly 670 healthy bone marrow donors. All cohort members were sampled while nominally healthy, although unrecorded immune exposures were likely present. The donor tested CMV seronegative and was one of the 352 seronegative cohort members. Each donor provided a peripheral blood sample, and peripheral blood mononuclear cells were used for TCR beta sequencing. The Qiagen DNeasy Blood Extraction Kit was used to extract genomic DNA from the blood cell samples. The method was the immunoSEQ multiplex PCR assay. For the multiplex PCR, a mixture combining 60 forward primers for TCR Vbeta segments and 13 reverse primers for TCR Jbeta segments was used. Amplification of the CDR3 region of rearranged TCR beta genes was performed with a multiplex PCR assay on genomic DNA. The Illumina HiSeq System was used to sequence the amplified TCR beta libraries as 87-base-pair reads. As for how the authors treated the data: A later analysis counted some 80 million unique TCR beta chains across the 550 to 800 repertoires, and 10 million to 12 million of these chains were shared by at least two donors. Raw reads were error-corrected and collapsed into unique sequences by a nearest-neighbor algorithm in which closely related sequences were merged to remove PCR and sequencing errors. To assign V, D and J gene segments, CDR3 sequences were aligned to IMGT reference sequences. For a sequence to be retained, a match of at least six nucleotides to both a V gene segment and a J gene segment was required. A rearrangement was called productive if the CDR3 had no stop codons and remained in frame with V and J, and every other rearrangement was called non-productive. CDR3 was defined by IMGT convention, running from the second conserved V-encoded cysteine to the conserved J-encoded phenylalanine. Sequences without an unambiguous match to a single V gene segment were excluded from the earlier analysis of 587 of the donors. In an earlier analysis of 587 of the donors, V segments were called functional above 56.7% productive rearrangements and were called segregating when the between-donor standard deviation exceeded 5%. A statistical classification framework was developed to diagnose cytomegalovirus status using the catalog of TCR beta chain sequences. A later analysis assigned V and J genes by comparing TCR nucleotide sequences with IMGT/GENE-DB human TR gene sequences. The TCRdist pipeline was used in a later analysis to assign CDR3 sequences and most-parsimonious VDJ recombination scenarios. A later analysis defined each TCR beta chain by its CDR3 amino acid sequence plus V-gene family, and excluded reads lacking a unique V-gene family. In a later analysis, nearly 600 highly shared, low-generation-probability nucleotide sequences were removed to address suspected cross-contamination and a sequencing artifact. In a later analysis, a clonal expansion index for each public chain was calculated from normalized within-repertoire ranks of inferred template counts. In a later analysis, generation probabilities were computed with a VDJ recombination model fitted to out-of-frame rearrangements, and the resulting probabilities were checked against IGoR. In a later analysis, hypergeometric tests were used to score TCR-TCR, TCR-HLA and TCR-CMV co-occurrence, with a repertoire-size bias correction applied to TCR pairs. A later analysis estimated false discovery rates by permuting HLA or CMV assignments 20 times. A later analysis grouped co-occurring TCRs with DBSCAN, adding TCRdist sequence similarity when clustering within HLA-allele-positive subsets. Co-occurrence clustering excluded repertoires with fewer than 30,000 or more than 120,000 public chains, plus five with anomalous nucleotide sharing. TCRdb retrieved this table from immuneACCESS and kept in-frame rearrangements only. Not all clones are present; in checked studies, unresolved V genes account for under half, and no reason is known for the remainder. Clone size and the V and J calls come from that table; the DNA yielded D and trimming. The sample includes 190,000 or so clones, with 80% observed a single time. Of the sample, under 0.85% falls within the top ten clones.

The data were obtained in a study of cytomegalovirus exposure and HLA in healthy donors (dated by TCRdb to the late 2010s). Turning to the overall study: An earlier analysis of some 620 of the donors reported 276 Gb of sequence data and 117 million unique TCR beta sequences obtained from roughly 170 million T cells. An early release that covered about 600 HLA-typed donors contained about 290 gigabases of sequencing data and 85 million to 100 million unique TCR sequences. Of the 300 to 500 genotyped donors, roughly 76% were placed in the genetic ancestry cluster associated with self-reported Caucasian donors. The aim of the study was to test whether cataloging public T cell receptors could identify signatures of past pathogen exposure. Using immunosequencing, the study profiled T cell repertoires from about 610 subjects and related those repertoires to cytomegalovirus serostatus. In addition to the first cohort of 650 to 750 subjects, a separate validation cohort of 120 different subjects was used. The study combined high-throughput TCR immunosequencing, statistical association of individual TCRs with disease status, and machine learning to predict cytomegalovirus infection status. A later analysis re-analyzed previously published TCR beta repertoires from approximately 670 donors and added high-resolution HLA genotyping to study TCR occurrence patterns. The later analysis used no new phenotypic data to find candidate immune exposures, relying instead on TCR beta sequences and their occurrence across donors. An earlier analysis of 587 of the donors used high-throughput TCR beta sequencing to judge whether each TCR beta V gene segment behaved as functional or pseudogenic. Alongside the repertoire data, information on donor age, sex, ethnicity and CMV serostatus was compiled. In a later genetic analysis, genome-wide SNP genotypes for about three fifths of the roughly 670 donors were used, and that subset was treated as a discovery cohort. All discovery cohort repertoires had been generated using a single sequencing platform. HLA typing included class I and class II loci at four-digit resolution. The number of donors typed differed by locus, with 629-630 for A, B, C, DRB1 and DQB1, roughly 520 for DQA1, some 570 for DPA1, and approximately 470 for DPB1. Roughly 5 DR-DQ haplotypes were handled as single units for association and clustering because linkage in the cohort was strong. Among roughly 400 genotyped donors of the cohort, an average of about 220,000 unique TCR beta nucleotide sequences was sequenced per donor, of which about 18% were non-productive.

Paper-wide results and their limitations: This cohort had only TCR beta chains sequenced, and the lack of alpha or paired-chain data limited which features could be detected. The earlier analysis of 587 of the donors excluded around 17 rarely observed V segments, including chromosome 9 orphons, because counts were too low. According to the authors, the approach could potentially be generalized to other disease states and immunological phenotypes. Assigning TCR associations to individual alleles was difficult when HLA alleles, especially DR and DQ, strongly co-occurred. Compared with the roughly 670-donor mean, donors in an Asian-associated ancestry cluster had fewer N-insertions in productive TCRs, according to a later genetic analysis. In a later analysis, the rate of TCR association differed among HLA loci, with DRB1 alleles having the most associated TCRs and HLA-C alleles having the fewest. Broadly in line with IMGT annotations, most TCR beta V segments showed up in productive rearrangements about 90% or about 30% of the time in an earlier analysis of roughly 590 of the donors. In the study, around 160 TCR beta chains were listed as associated with cytomegalovirus. Because some donors lacked HLA typing at each locus, the association tests relied only on the typed subset. According to a later analysis, parvovirus B19, influenza, CMV and Epstein-Barr virus appeared linked to several top co-occurrence clusters. The classifier was reported to diagnose cytomegalovirus status with high specificity and sensitivity in both the original cohort and the validation cohort. V-gene and J-gene trimming of TCR beta chains was associated with a missense DCLRE1C variant in a later genetic analysis, and the association was replicated in an independent cohort. Linkage disequilibrium might explain the correlated functional status among segregating V segments, but an unknown experimental factor could not be ruled out. Most CMV-associated TCR beta chains appeared to be HLA-restricted in a later analysis, and the HLA associations seemed to be driven largely by CMV exposure. Immune exposure information for the cohort was limited to CMV serostatus. A few of the identified cytomegalovirus-associated TCR beta chains were confirmed in vitro to be specific for cytomegalovirus antigens. A group of highly shared sequence variants was considered likely to be a technical artifact of the sequencing pipeline. Presence/absence analyses assumed roughly uniform sequencing depth across donors, an assumption that may not hold. A further reported finding was that TCR beta sequences accurately predicted the HLA-A and HLA-B alleles for most subjects in the first cohort. In a later analysis, some 17,000 TCR beta sequences were associated with specific HLA alleles at a false discovery rate of 0.05. A later analysis found that HLA-associated TCR beta chains were more clonally expanded and had lower generation probabilities than equally common non-associated chains. While some public TCRs were present in many individuals, most TCR sequences turned up only very rarely across donors.

Sequencing was done on a sample of PBMCs. This clonotype was sampled from a boy aged 10-17 years in good health and CMV-seronegative.

The DNA is as follows: TGTGCCAGCAGTCCTACAACTAGCGGGAGACGCACAGATACGCAGTATTTT. It translates to CASSPTTSGRRTDTQYF. The chain is made from TRBV2 and TRBJ2-3; 11 central nucleotides agree with TRBD2. The CDR3 sequence holds 17 residues, the cysteine and phenylalanine included. The retained sequence is limited to the CDR3, 51 bases, with the frame set at the first base. Germline trimming: 5 bases from V, 1 base from J; junction bases outside gene matches: 8. CDR1 and CDR2 were assigned from the germline V gene as SNHLY and FYNNEI.